This entry lists 26 T cell receptor beta chains sequenced from one sample in a study of technical replicates of blood from several donors. Produced via immunoSEQ multiplex PCR; TCRdb's table is partial and in-frame only. The data hold tens of thousands of clones, with 93% observed a single time. Specimen: T cells isolated from PBMCs. The receptors here all came from a human donor in good health.

The chain is built from TRBV7-9 and TRBJ2-3; D might be TRBD2 (6 bases). V was clipped by 4 bases and J by 2 bases, with 16 bases between them. The CDR3 covers 16 residues. Germline CDR1 and CDR2: SEHNR and FQNEAQ (reference sequence). The CDR3 nucleotides are TGTGCCAGCAGCTACACGAGACTAGATCTCACAGATACGCAGTATTTT. Translation gives CASSYTRLDLTDTQYF.

The gene calls are TRBV6-5 and TRBJ1-5, with D perhaps TRBD1 (6 bases). Trimming pared 5 bases from V and 5 bases from J, leaving 10 bases between. CDR1 and CDR2 from the germline V gene are MNHEY and SVGAGI. The CDR3 covers 13 residues. CDR3 nucleotide sequence: TGTGCCAGCAGTCGGACAGCTGATCAGCCCCAGCATTTT. Translating it yields CASSRTADQPQHF.

This chain uses TRBV5-1 with TRBJ2-2, with 7 bases identical to TRBD2. J lost 5 bases, V lost 0 bases, and 4 bases had no gene match. This CDR3 is built from 15 residues. Germline V gene lookup returns CDR1 SGHRS and CDR2 YFSETQ. The CDR3 protein is CASSLVAGETGELFF. In DNA form, the CDR3 reads TGCGCCAGCAGCTTGGTCGCGGGAGAGACCGGGGAGCTGTTTTTT. Together with reference TRBV5-1 and TRBJ2-2, the CDR3 gives the full variable domain: KAGVTQTPRYLIKTRGQQVTLSCSPISGHRSVSWYQQTPGQGLQFLFEYFSETQRNKGNFPGRFSGRQFSNSRSEMNVSTLELGDSALYLCASSLVAGETGELFFGEGSRLTVL.

This rearrangement joins TRBV28 to TRBJ2-7, with 8 bases fitting TRBD2. The CDR3 is 15 residues long. Germline assignment: CDR1 MDHEN and CDR2 SYDVKM. With 3 bases clipped from V and 0 bases from J, the junction kept 4 bases outside the gene matches. This chain's CDR3 is CASSFGGVISYEQYF. The CDR3 DNA is TGTGCCAGCAGTTTCGGGGGGGTCATCTCCTACGAGCAGTACTTC.

V and J are TRBV28 and TRBJ1-2; D is uncertain. The germline V gene encodes CDR1 MDHEN and CDR2 SYDVKM. The V end was cut by 1 base, the J end by 6 bases, with 6 bases between. The CDR3 is 12 amino acids. DNA of the CDR3: TGTGCCAGCAGTTTATCCAAAAATGGCTACACCTTC. As protein: CASSLSKNGYTF.

This rearrangement joins TRBV11-2 to TRBJ2-7, with TRBD1 identical over 11 bases. V was pared by 2 bases and J by 9 bases, with 15 bases of the junction left unmatched. There are 17 residues in the CDR3. Germline lookup yields CDR1 SGHAT and CDR2 FQNNGV. As DNA, the CDR3 is TGTGCCAGCAGCTTAAGCTTGGCCCGGACAGGGGGCGCAGTGCAGTACTTC. This codes for CASSLSLARTGGAVQYF.

V is TRBV7-9 and J is TRBJ2-2; D may be TRBD2 (5 bases). The germline V and J ends were trimmed by 1 base and 4 bases, with 16 bases remaining between them. The CDR3 length is 17 residues. The germline CDR1 and CDR2 sequences are SEHNR and FQNEAQ (reference sequence). This CDR3 reads CASSLVVRDSGTGELFF. For the CDR3, the DNA is TGTGCCAGCAGCTTAGTAGTTCGGGATAGTGGCACCGGGGAGCTGTTTTTT.

The CDR3 is CASTLLFQETQYF. CDR3 DNA sequence: TGTGCCAGCACCCTCTTATTCCAAGAGACCCAGTACTTC. The rearrangement links TRBV6-1 to TRBJ2-5; the D is unclear. Trimming shortened V by 7 bases and J by 1 base, and 10 bases separated the two germline ends. This CDR3 has 13 amino acids. CDR1 and CDR2 from the germline V gene are MNHNS and SASEGT.

V usage is TRBV4-1 and J usage is TRBJ2-1; tentative D call: TRBD2 (5 bases). Trimming took 3 bases from V and 6 from J, leaving 15 bases between them. Germline loops: CDR1 MGHRA, CDR2 YSYEKL. The CDR3 runs to 15 residues. CDR3 in amino acids: CASSQGFGGGNEQFF. The CDR3 nucleotides are TGCGCCAGCAGCCAGGGCTTCGGAGGAGGCAATGAGCAGTTCTTC.

The CDR3 nucleotides read TGCAGCGTTGAGAGGGACAATGAGCAGTTCTTC. As protein: CSVERDNEQFF. The chain uses TRBV29-1 and TRBJ2-1; D is possibly TRBD2 (5 bases). The V end was cut by 3 bases, the J end by 5 bases, with 5 bases between. Germline values: CDR1 SQVTM, CDR2 ANQGSEA. The CDR3 contains 11 residues.

The chain joins TRBV2 to TRBJ1-2; D not resolved. V was clipped by 0 bases and J by 4 bases, with 18 bases between them. The CDR3 totals 17 residues. CDR1 and CDR2 (germline): SNHLY, FYNNEI. In nucleotides, the CDR3 is TGTGCCAGCAGTGAAGCGTTCGATCAAGTTTTCGGCTATGGCTACACCTTC. Its protein is CASSEAFDQVFGYGYTF.

This chain's CDR3 is CASRQGPEAFF. The CDR3 DNA sequence: TGTGCCAGCAGACAGGGGCCTGAAGCTTTCTTT. V is TRBV6-5 and J is TRBJ1-1; 7 bases map to TRBD1. The CDR3 is 11 amino acids. CDR1 MNHEY and CDR2 SVGAGI come from the germline V gene. V lost 6 bases to trimming and J lost 6 bases; unmatched junction nucleotides: 1.

The count of this clone is one. V usage is TRBV10-1 and J usage is TRBJ1-1; 8 positions match TRBD1. The V gene's germline CDR1 is WNHNN and CDR2 SYGVQD (reference sequence). CDR3 size: 15 residues. Trimming took 2 bases from V and 7 from J; bases not matched to a gene: 9. The CDR3 coding sequence is TGCGCCAGCAGTGAGCTCGGACAGGGAGCTGGTGAAGCTTTCTTT. The encoded protein is CASSELGQGAGEAFF.

The CDR3 spells CASSYSEGGGTEAFF. The CDR3 DNA reads TGTGCCAGCAGTTACTCGGAGGGAGGAGGCACTGAAGCTTTCTTT. This chain joins TRBV6-5 and TRBJ1-1; D gene ambiguous. The V end lost 0 bases, the J end lost 4 bases, and 12 bases lay between the germline ends. Germline values: CDR1 MNHEY, CDR2 SVGAGI. The CDR3 covers 15 residues.

V is TRBV29-1 and J is TRBJ2-7, with 7 bases fitting TRBD1. J was trimmed by 5 bases and V by 7 bases; bases with no gene match: 17. The CDR3 is made up of 15 amino acids. Looked up from germline, CDR1 is SQVTM and CDR2 is ANQGSEA. CDR3 in amino acids: CSALVGAGTVDEQYF. CDR3 coding DNA: TGCAGCGCCCTAGTGGGCGCCGGGACAGTCGACGAGCAGTACTTC.

This chain joins TRBV6-4 and TRBJ2-7; D call uncertain. Trimming removed 5 bases at V and 5 bases at J, with 16 bases between. The CDR3 consists of 14 residues. Germline V lookup: CDR1 MRHNA, CDR2 SNTAGT. The CDR3 loop reads CASSPPQYRNEQYF. DNA of the CDR3: TGTGCCAGCAGTCCACCACAGTACCGTAACGAGCAGTACTTC.

The chain has TRBV6-1 and TRBJ2-2; D may be TRBD2 (5 bases). The CDR3 totals 18 residues. V was trimmed by 1 base and J by 7 bases, leaving 22 bases between them. Per the germline V gene, CDR1 is MNHNS and CDR2 is SASEGT. The CDR3 here is CASSEDRGGVFSVGELFF. The CDR3, as DNA: TGTGCCAGCAGTGAAGATCGGGGTGGGGTGTTCTCGGTCGGGGAGCTGTTTTTT.

V and J are TRBV7-6 and TRBJ2-7, with D possibly TRBD2 on 5 matching bases. The CDR3 is 12 amino acids. The V gene lost 5 bases and the J gene lost 2 bases, with 7 bases spanning the gap. Germline CDR1 and CDR2: SGHVS and FNYEAQ. The DNA of the CDR3 is TGTGCCAGCAGCCCCGGGACCTACGAGCAGTACTTC. Protein product: CASSPGTYEQYF.

In DNA, the CDR3 is TGTGCCAGCAGCTTAGAAGTGGCGGCCCAAGGGCAGTACTTC. Its translation: CASSLEVAAQGQYF. The rearrangement uses TRBV11-3 and TRBJ2-7; D not resolved. Germline CDR1 reads SGHNT; CDR2 reads YENEEA. Between the trimmed V and J ends, which lost 0 bases and 9 bases, there was a span of 15 bases. There are 14 residues in the CDR3.

The CDR3 protein is CATSRDLSLREAFF. CDR3 DNA sequence: TGTGCCACCAGCAGAGATCTTTCATTGAGGGAAGCTTTCTTT. The V gene is TRBV15, the J gene TRBJ1-1; no firm D call. Trimming left V 0 bases short and J 8 bases short, with 13 bases between. The CDR3 sequence is 14 residues long. Germline loops: CDR1 LNHNV, CDR2 YYDKDF (reference sequence).

This chain joins TRBV28 and TRBJ1-2; D remains ambiguous. The V end was cut by 1 base, the J end by 3 bases, with 12 bases between. The CDR3 covers 15 residues. The germline V gene encodes CDR1 MDHEN and CDR2 SYDVKM. The CDR3 loop reads CASSLSRGLDYGYTF. The DNA of the CDR3 is TGTGCCAGCAGTTTATCACGCGGCCTCGACTATGGCTACACCTTC.

A note on this clone: Additional DNA sequences in this sample encode the identical CDR3. The DNA of the CDR3 is TGTGCCAGCAGTTTAGGTCAGAACTATGGCTACACCTTC. As protein: CASSLGQNYGYTF. The rearrangement uses TRBV28 and TRBJ1-2; D is undetermined. The CDR3 length is 13 residues. CDR1 MDHEN and CDR2 SYDVKM come from the germline V gene. Between the trimmed V and J ends, which lost 2 bases and 2 bases, there was a span of 6 bases.

The V gene is TRBV14, the J gene TRBJ2-5; D perhaps matches TRBD1 (5 bases). CDR3 length: 15 amino acids. Trimming cost V 4 bases and J 3 bases, with 15 bases left between them. Germline loops: CDR1 SGHDN, CDR2 FVKESK. The CDR3 DNA reads TGTGCCAGCAGCCCCCGTGGGGCACCAAAAGAGACCCAGTACTTC. It translates to CASSPRGAPKETQYF.

The chain has TRBV7-9 and TRBJ2-1; 7 bases map to TRBD1. Germline CDR1 is SEHNR and CDR2 is FQNEAQ (reference sequence). The junction had 5 bases not matched to a gene; V was cut back by 0 bases and J by 6 bases. The CDR3 covers 15 residues. The CDR3 bases are TGTGCCAGCAGCTTAGCGCTGACAGGGAGCAATGAGCAGTTCTTC. Amino acids: CASSLALTGSNEQFF.

This clone came up once. V is TRBV13 and J is TRBJ2-1; 7 bases fit TRBD1. CDR1 PRHDT and CDR2 FYEKMQ come from the germline V gene (reference sequence). The CDR3 contains 15 residues. V shed 2 bases, J shed 2 bases, and the junction held 3 bases outside the gene matches. DNA of the CDR3: TGTGCCAGCAGCTTAAAAGGGACAGCCTACAATGAGCAGTTCTTC. Residues: CASSLKGTAYNEQFF. Full variable domain (rest looked up from reference TRBV13 and TRBJ2-1): AAGVIQSPRHLIKEKRETATLKCYPIPRHDTVYWYQQGPGQDPQFLISFYEKMQSDKGSIPDRFSAQQFSDYHSELNMSSLELGDSALYFCASSLKGTAYNEQFFGPGTRLTVL.

This clone is a singleton in its sample. V is TRBV28 and J is TRBJ1-3, with D perhaps TRBD1 (5 bases). The length of the CDR3 is 15 residues. Germline-derived CDR1 and CDR2 are MDHEN and SYDVKM. Trimming took off 6 bases at V and 3 bases at J, with 15 bases between the two ends. In DNA form, the CDR3 reads TGTGCCAGCAGCGTAGGGGAAACTGGTGGAAACACCATATATTTT. This encodes CASSVGETGGNTIYF. Supplemented by reference TRBV28 and TRBJ1-3, the full variable domain reads DVKVTQSSRYLVKRTGEKVFLECVQDMDHENMFWYRQDPGLGLRLIYFSYDVKMKEKGDIPEGYSVSREKKERFSLILESASTNQTSMYLCASSVGETGGNTIYFGEGSWLTVV.